This entry features one T cell receptor beta chain sequence. Antigen specificity is unknown. The entry originates in a study of immune evolution from preneoplasia to lung adenocarcinoma. Broader study findings: Normal lung had the highest top T cell clone frequencies.

Data came from immunoSEQ multiplex PCR; TCRdb stores just in-frame clones and leaves some out. The sample lists about 1,100 clones, about 82% occurring once. Nucleic acids came from premalignant or tumor cells enriched by macro-dissection. The CDR3 runs 16 residues. Trimming at V came to 3 bases and at J to 0 bases, leaving 6 bases not matched to a gene. Germline V gene sequence: CDR1 SGDLS, CDR2 YYNGEE. The rearrangement joins TRBV9 to TRBJ2-3, with 8 bases matching TRBD2. This receptor was identified in a person aged 55-80 years with lung adenocarcinoma. Sequencing was done on a sample of FFPE tissue from an adenomatous hyperplasia lung lesion. The subset here: atypical adenomatous hyperplasia (AAH), lung preneoplasia. CDR3 region: CASSGGVAGSTDTQYF. The CDR3 region has the DNA TGTGCCAGCAGCGGGGGGGTAGCGGGAAGCACAGATACGCAGTATTTT.